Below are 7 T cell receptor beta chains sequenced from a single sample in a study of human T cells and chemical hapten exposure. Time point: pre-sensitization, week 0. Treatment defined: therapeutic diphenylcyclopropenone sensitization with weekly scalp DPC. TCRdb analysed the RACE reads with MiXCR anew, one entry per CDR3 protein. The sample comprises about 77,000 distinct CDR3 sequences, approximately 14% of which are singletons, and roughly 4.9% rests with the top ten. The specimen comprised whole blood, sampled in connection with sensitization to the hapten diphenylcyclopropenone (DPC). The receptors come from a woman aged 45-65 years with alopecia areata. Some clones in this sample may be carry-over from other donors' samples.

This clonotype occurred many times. The CDR3 here is CASSDRGPHSNQPQHF. In DNA, the CDR3 is TGTGCCAGTAGTGACCGAGGACCTCATAGCAATCAGCCCCAGCATTTT. The chain joins TRBV19 to TRBJ1-5; no definite D call. The CDR3 spans 16 residues. Germline V gene data show CDR1 as LNHDA and CDR2 as SQIVND (reference sequence). Trimming pared 5 bases from V and 0 bases from J, leaving 14 bases between.

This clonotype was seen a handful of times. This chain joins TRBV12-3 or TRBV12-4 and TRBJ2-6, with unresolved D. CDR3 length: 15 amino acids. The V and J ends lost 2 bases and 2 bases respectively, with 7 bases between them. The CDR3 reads CASSLKLAGANVLTF. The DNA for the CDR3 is TGTGCCAGCAGTTTAAAGTTAGCTGGGGCCAACGTCCTGACTTTC.

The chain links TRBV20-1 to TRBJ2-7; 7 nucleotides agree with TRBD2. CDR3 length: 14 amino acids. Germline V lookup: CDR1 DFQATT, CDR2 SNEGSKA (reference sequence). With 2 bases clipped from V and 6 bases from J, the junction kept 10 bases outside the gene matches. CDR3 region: CSARIAGVAGEQYF. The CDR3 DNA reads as TGCAGTGCTAGAATCGCGGGAGTGGCTGGCGAGCAGTACTTC.

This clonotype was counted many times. The CDR3 sequence is CATSSRTGLSNSPLHF. The CDR3 coding sequence is TGTGCCACCAGCAGCCGGACAGGGTTATCGAATTCACCCCTCCACTTT. The chain carries TRBV15 and TRBJ1-6, with TRBD1 identical over 8 bases. The germline V gene encodes CDR1 LNHNV and CDR2 YYDKDF (reference sequence). With V trimmed by 3 bases and J by 7 bases, 8 bases remained unmatched. CDR3 length: 16 residues.

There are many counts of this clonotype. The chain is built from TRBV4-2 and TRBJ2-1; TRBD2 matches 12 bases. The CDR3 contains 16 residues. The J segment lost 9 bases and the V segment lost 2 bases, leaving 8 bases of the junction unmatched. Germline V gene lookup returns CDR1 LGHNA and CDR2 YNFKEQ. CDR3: CASSQQRLAGASEQFF. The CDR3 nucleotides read TGTGCCAGCAGCCAACAACGACTAGCGGGGGCGAGTGAGCAGTTCTTC.

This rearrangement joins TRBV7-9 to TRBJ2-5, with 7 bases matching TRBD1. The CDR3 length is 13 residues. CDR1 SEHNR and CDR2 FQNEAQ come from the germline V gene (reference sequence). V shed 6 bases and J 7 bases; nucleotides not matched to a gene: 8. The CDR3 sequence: CASSSEGAATQYF. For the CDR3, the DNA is TGTGCCAGCAGTTCCGAGGGGGCGGCGACCCAGTACTTC.

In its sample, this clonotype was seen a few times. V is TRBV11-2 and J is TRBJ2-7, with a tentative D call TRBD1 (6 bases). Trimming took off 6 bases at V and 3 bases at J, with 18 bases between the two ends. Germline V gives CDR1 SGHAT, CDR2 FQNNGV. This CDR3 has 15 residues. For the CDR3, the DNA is TGTGCCAGCAGACCCTTAGCACAGGGTCGCTACGAGCAGTACTTC. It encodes CASRPLAQGRYEQYF.